The 5 T cell receptor beta chains below all came from one sample that was sequenced in a study of OX40 agonist ivuxolimab in advanced cancers. Receptors were amplified or captured by the immunoSEQ multiplex PCR assay. TCRdb took over this immuneACCESS table, retaining in-frame rearrangements with V and J assigned. Such tables are incomplete; in checked studies, under half of the missing clones stem from an unresolved V gene, and the remainder is unexplained. The sample includes about 62,000 clones, with 75% to 90% observed a single time. 3.5% to 4% of the sample belongs to the ten largest clones. Sequencing used CD4+ or CD8+ T cells sorted from blood, obtained in a trial of the OX40 agonist ivuxolimab. The receptors come from an adult with an advanced solid tumor such as melanoma, head and neck, liver or kidney cancer.

The CDR3, as DNA: TGTGCCAGCAGCTTAGCCCCCGGGACAGGTATCTATGGCTACACCTTC. Translated: CASSLAPGTGIYGYTF. The J gene is TRBJ1-2, the V gene TRBV7-6, with 8 nucleotides matching TRBD1. CDR3 length: 16 amino acids. J gave up 4 bases and V 0 bases, and 7 bases lay outside the gene matches. Germline V CDR1 and CDR2: SGHVS, FNYEAQ. Using reference TRBV7-6 and TRBJ1-2 for the parts outside the CDR3, the full variable domain is GAGVSQSPRYKVTKRGQDVALRCDPISGHVSLYWYRQALGQGPEFLTYFNYEAQQDKSGLPNDRFSAERPEGSISTLTIQRTEQRDSAMYRCASSLAPGTGIYGYTFGSGTRLTVV.

V is TRBV5-4 and J is TRBJ2-7; unclear D gene. CDR1 and CDR2 from the germline V gene are SGHNT and YYREEE (reference sequence). Trimming stripped 6 bases from V and 0 bases from J, with 10 bases between. This CDR3 is built from 13 residues. This CDR3 is CASNSRVSYEQYF. The CDR3 coding sequence is TGTGCCAGCAACTCTAGGGTCTCCTACGAGCAGTACTTC.

The chain combines TRBV2 with TRBJ2-5; 11 bases map to TRBD2. Germline V lookup: CDR1 SNHLY, CDR2 FYNNEI. The length of the CDR3 is 16 residues. The V segment lost 6 bases and the J segment 6 bases; nucleotides outside the gene matches: 12. The CDR3 here is CASRDLSGGALQTQYF. The CDR3 DNA reads as TGTGCCAGCAGGGACCTTAGCGGGGGGGCATTACAGACCCAGTACTTC.

This chain connects TRBV28 to TRBJ1-5; 9 nucleotides align to TRBD1. The CDR3 spans 15 residues. Germline-derived CDR1 and CDR2 are MDHEN and SYDVKM. Losses at the gene ends were 6 bases for V and 1 base for J; bases not matched to a gene: 4. The CDR3 DNA reads as TGTGCCAGCAGGTCACAGGGGGCGAGCAATCAGCCCCAGCATTTT. Protein product: CASRSQGASNQPQHF.

DNA of the CDR3: TGTGCCAGCAGCCCTGGAGGAGTGGCTGAAGCTTTCTTT. Translation: CASSPGGVAEAFF. The chain has TRBV7-9 and TRBJ1-1; D not certain. Trimming took off 5 bases at V and 6 bases at J, with 13 bases between the two ends. The CDR3 contains 13 residues. Germline CDR1 reads SEHNR; CDR2 reads FQNEAQ (reference sequence).